Sequencing of this T cell receptor beta chain was carried out in a study of T cell clonotyping in hematopoietic cell transplantation. This CDR3 spans 14 amino acids. Germline CDR1 reads SGHVS; CDR2 reads FQNEAQ. Unmatched junction bases numbered 5, after V lost 8 bases and J lost 5 bases. Samples: about 28 days before transplant, then days 30, 100 and 180 after. The data were produced by immunoSEQ multiplex PCR, yet TCRdb's version contains in-frame clones alone and is incomplete. The table includes roughly 9,100 clones, under 95% detected once. Sample: PBMCs, taken 100 days after allogeneic stem cell transplant. The source is a male patient aged 50 to 60 who had an allogeneic stem cell transplant from a related donor, so T cells may come from the graft donor. Some clones in this sample may be carry-over from other donors' samples. The chain combines TRBV7-8 with TRBJ2-2; 10 bases map to TRBD1. CDR3 nucleotides: TGTGCCAGCCGGGGACAGGGGTGGACCGGGGAGCTGTTTTTT. Its protein product is CASRGQGWTGELFF.